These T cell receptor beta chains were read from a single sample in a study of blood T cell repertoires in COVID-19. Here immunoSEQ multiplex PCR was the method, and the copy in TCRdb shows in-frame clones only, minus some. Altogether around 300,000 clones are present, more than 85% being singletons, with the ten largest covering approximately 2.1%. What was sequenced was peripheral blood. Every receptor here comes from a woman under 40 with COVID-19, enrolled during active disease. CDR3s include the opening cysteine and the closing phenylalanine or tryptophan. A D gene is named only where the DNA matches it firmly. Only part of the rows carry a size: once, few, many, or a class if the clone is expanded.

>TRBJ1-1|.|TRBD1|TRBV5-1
TGCGCCAGCAGCCACAGGGGGAACACTGAAGCTTTCTTT
CASSHRGNTEAFF
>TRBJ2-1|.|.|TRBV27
TGTGCCAGCAGTTTAAGCGGCACCCTTTCCTACAATGAGCAGTTCTTC
CASSLSGTLSYNEQFF
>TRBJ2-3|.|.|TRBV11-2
TGTGCCAGCAGCTTAGGTTCAGGTCAGGGGACAGATACGCAGTATTTT
CASSLGSGQGTDTQYF
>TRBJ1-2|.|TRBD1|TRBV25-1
TGTGCCAGCCGAAGGACAGGGCCTTCTTGGGTTTATGGCTACACCTTC
CASRRTGPSWVYGYTF
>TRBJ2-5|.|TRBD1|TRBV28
TGTGCCAGCAGTGCCCCGGGCAGGGGGCTAGAGACCCAGTACTTC
CASSAPGRGLETQYF
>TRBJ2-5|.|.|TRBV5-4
TGTGCCAGCAGCTTGGGTCTAGAAGAGACCCAGTACTTC
CASSLGLEETQYF
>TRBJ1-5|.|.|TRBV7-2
TGTGCCAGCAGCAGGGGTGGAGGGAATCAGCCCCAGCATTTT
CASSRGGGNQPQHF
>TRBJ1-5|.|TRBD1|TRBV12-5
TGTGCTAGTGGTTTGGCATCGACAGGGACACAGCCCCAGCATTTT
CASGLASTGTQPQHF
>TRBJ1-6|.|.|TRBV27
TGTGCCAGCAGTTTACAACTCGGTTCACCCCTCCACTTT
CASSLQLGSPLHF
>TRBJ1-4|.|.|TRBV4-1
TGCGCCAGCAGCCAAGGAGCCCCCAGGGGAGGGAGGGGAAAACTGTTTTTT
CASSQGAPRGGRGKLFF
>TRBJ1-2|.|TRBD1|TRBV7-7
TGTGCCAGCAACCCCCGGGACAGTTCTAACTATGGCTACACCTTC
CASNPRDSSNYGYTF
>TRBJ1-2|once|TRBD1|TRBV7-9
TGTGCCAGCAGCTCGAACATCGGGATGACAGGGGTGCGTGGCTACACCTTC
CASSSNIGMTGVRGYTF
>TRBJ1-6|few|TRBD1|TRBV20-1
TGCAGTGCTAGTCTGACAGGGTCGGTGTACTCCTATAATTCACCCCTCCACTTT
CSASLTGSVYSYNSPLHF
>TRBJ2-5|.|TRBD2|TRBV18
TGTGCCAGCTCACCCCTGGGACTAGCGGGAGGGAGTCAAGAGACCCAGTACTTC
CASSPLGLAGGSQETQYF
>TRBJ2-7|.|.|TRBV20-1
TGCAGTGCTAGTCTAACACTGGGCCACGAGCAGTACTTC
CSASLTLGHEQYF
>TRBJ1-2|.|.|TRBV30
TGTGCCTGGAGTGGGACAGTAAATGGCTACACCTTC
CAWSGTVNGYTF
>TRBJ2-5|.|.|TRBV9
TGTGCCAGCAGCGTAGGGTGGCAGGGTGAGACCCAGTACTTC
CASSVGWQGETQYF
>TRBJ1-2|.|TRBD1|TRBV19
TGTGCCAGTAGTATTGAGGGGGCTGCTTATGGCTACACCTTC
CASSIEGAAYGYTF
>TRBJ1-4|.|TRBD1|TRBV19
TGTGCCAGTCGGGACAGCGCAACTAATGAAAAACTGTTTTTT
CASRDSATNEKLFF
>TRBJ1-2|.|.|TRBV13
TGTGCCAGCAGCTCTACAGGGAGGGACTATGGCTACACCTTC
CASSSTGRDYGYTF
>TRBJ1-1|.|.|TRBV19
TGTGCCAGTAGTATGGGGGCGTGGGCTTTCTTT
CASSMGAWAFF
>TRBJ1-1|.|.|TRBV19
TGTGCCAGTAGTATAGTCAAGACAGCGAACACTGAAGCTTTCTTT
CASSIVKTANTEAFF
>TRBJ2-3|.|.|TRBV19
TGTGCCAGTAGCGGCGGGACCTACCTCACAGATACGCAGTATTTT
CASSGGTYLTDTQYF
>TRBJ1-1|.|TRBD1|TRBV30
TGTGCCTGGAGTGTAGGGACAGCGAACACTGAAGCTTTCTTT
CAWSVGTANTEAFF
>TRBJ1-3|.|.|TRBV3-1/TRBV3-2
TGTGCCAGCAGCCAAGATTCCGGGTCTGGAAACACCATATATTTT
CASSQDSGSGNTIYF
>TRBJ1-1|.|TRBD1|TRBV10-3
TGTGCCATCGCCAAAAGGGACAGTAAACTGAACACTGAAGCTTTCTTT
CAIAKRDSKLNTEAFF
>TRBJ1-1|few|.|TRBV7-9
TGTGCCAGCAGCTTAGGGGCCCCAGGGGAAGCTTTCTTT
CASSLGAPGEAFF
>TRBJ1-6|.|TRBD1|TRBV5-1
TGCGCCAGCAGCTCGGGGGACAGGGAGTATTCACCCCTCCACTTT
CASSSGDREYSPLHF
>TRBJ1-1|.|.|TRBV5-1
TGCGCCAGCAGCATTCGACAGCAGAACACTGAAGCTTTCTTT
CASSIRQQNTEAFF
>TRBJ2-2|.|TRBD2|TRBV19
TGTGCCAGTAGACCAGGGACTACCGGGTACACCGGGGAGCTGTTTTTT
CASRPGTTGYTGELFF
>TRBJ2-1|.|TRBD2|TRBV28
TGTGCCAGCAGTCCCGGACTAGCGGTGGGGTCCGGTAAGCAGTTCTTC
CASSPGLAVGSGKQFF